This T cell receptor beta chain derives from a study of T cells after yellow fever vaccination (dated by TCRdb to the late 2010s). Describing the broader study: The SMART-Seq v4 Ultra Low Input RNA kit was used to prepare libraries from fractions with low cell numbers. Bulk TCR alpha and beta repertoires were sequenced longitudinally to track T-cell clones before and after primary and booster YFV17D yellow fever vaccination. Two healthy male donors, one aged 18 to 30 and one aged 30 to 40 years, made up the cohort. Blood samples were taken at several timepoints before and after primary and secondary immunization, and bulk PBMC replicates and cell subsets were isolated.

V is cut back by 4 bases and J by 4 bases, with 12 bases in the junction unmatched. Inclusive of the bounding cysteine and phenylalanine, the CDR3 is 16 residues long. The only DNA kept is the CDR3, 48 bases in frame from the first base. Looking up the germline V gene yields CDR1 LGHNA and CDR2 YSLEER. The paper as a whole reports these results and caveats: Only a couple of donors were included in the study, so the extent to which the findings can be generalized is limited. Computational filtering was required because FACS-sorted repertoires could contain abundant contaminating clonotypes from the bulk population. A small fraction of clonotypes appeared in both the CD4 and CD8 compartments, likely as a result of convergent recombination. After the booster, most clones that had expanded after primary vaccination were detected again (roughly 95% of CD4 and around 88% of CD8), suggesting broad maintenance of memory. The secondary T-cell response was found to be weaker but faster than the primary response, with a peak reached on day 5 rather than on day 15.

The treatment or condition label here, explained by the study, means: live attenuated yellow fever vaccine strain. PBMCs were isolated from peripheral blood using a standard Ficoll-Paque protocol. Dynabeads CD4 and CD8 positive selection kits were used to isolate the CD4 and CD8 T-cell fractions. RNA was extracted with TriZol from bulk PBMCs, CD4 and CD8 fractions, and dextramer-positive and dextramer-negative fractions. The reads were generated on an Illumina NovaSeq 6000. TCR cDNA was synthesized by 5'RACE template switching, through which a universal primer site and unique molecular identifiers were introduced. Priming for cDNA synthesis came from both the TCR alpha and TCR beta constant segments. Two PCR steps were used to amplify libraries, with sample barcodes and sequencing adapters being added in the second step. Libraries were sequenced on Illumina HiSeq 2500 (2x100 bp) or NovaSeq (2x150 bp). In the authors' own workflow: Reads were demultiplexed and collapsed into UMI consensus sequences with MIGEC, and V(D)J alignment was performed with MiXCR. Vaccine-responding clonotypes were defined with edgeR using replicate PBMC samples, requiring FDR below 0.01 and a log2 fold change above 5 up to day 15. Each bulk clonotype received a CD4 or CD8 identity based on whether the sequenced CD4 or CD8 repertoire contained that clonotype at higher abundance. TCRdb ran its own pipeline on the public reads, namely fastp trimming at Q25 and MiXCR clone calling, and kept in-frame beta chains. Every CDR3 protein is listed once, alongside the most common genes and DNA of its rows. None of the V and J calls come from the authors' own analysis; TCRdb made them. Present in this sample are hundreds of thousands of distinct CDR3 sequences, approximately 12% of which were seen just once. 2.5% to 4% of the sample is taken by the ten largest.

This clonotype was counted ten times or more. The clone's antigen remains unknown. No base quality values were provided; no much bigger clone lies one nucleotide off. The receptor chain draws on TRBV4-3 and TRBJ2-7, with 8 junctional bases fitting TRBD2. The source of this sequence is a man aged 18 to 29 who received the YFV17D yellow fever vaccine. Sequencing was performed on CD4+ T cells sorted from PBMCs, taken 15 days after the yellow fever booster vaccination. The CDR3 reads as follows: CASSPWERGLSYEQYF. Read as DNA, the sequence is TGCGCCAGCAGCCCCTGGGAGCGGGGGCTTTCATACGAGCAGTACTTC.